A selection of T cell receptor beta chains follows, all from one sample in a study of shared clonotypes between healthy human individuals. This table comes from immunoSEQ multiplex PCR, and its TCRdb copy is limited to in-frame clones, with some not included. The repertoire holds around 1.5 million clones, with 95% to 99% as singletons. The sequenced sample was naive CD4+ T cells sorted from blood. The source is a man aged 25-45 years in good health. Both conserved end residues are part of each CDR3. Fields, in order: V gene, D gene, clone size, J gene, CDR3 DNA, CDR3 protein. D genes are given only for firm matches. Only some rows state a clone size, as once, few, many or a class for expanded clones.

V: TRBV5-1; D: NA; size: NA; J: TRBJ2-1; DNA: TGCGCCAGCAGCTTAGGGGCCCAGACGTACAATGAGCAGTTCTTC; CDR3: CASSLGAQTYNEQFF
V: TRBV5-1; D: NA; size: NA; J: TRBJ1-4; DNA: TGCGCCAGCAGCTTGAGTCAGGCCAATGAAAAACTGTTTTTT; CDR3: CASSLSQANEKLFF
V: TRBV9; D: TRBD2; size: NA; J: TRBJ2-1; DNA: TGTGCCAGCAGCGTGACCCCTTTTGCGGGAGAGTCCTACAATGAGCAGTTCTTC; CDR3: CASSVTPFAGESYNEQFF
V: TRBV4-3; D: TRBD1; size: NA; J: TRBJ1-2; DNA: TGCGCCAGCAGCCAAGATCTCTTTAGGACAGGGAGCTACACCTTC; CDR3: CASSQDLFRTGSYTF
V: TRBV27; D: TRBD2; size: NA; J: TRBJ2-7; DNA: TGTGCCAGCAGTAGAGCGGGGCTAAGCTCCTACGAGCAGTACTTC; CDR3: CASSRAGLSSYEQYF
V: TRBV30; D: NA; size: NA; J: TRBJ2-7; DNA: TGTGCCTGGAGTGTACTGTTGAGTGGCGAGCAGTACTTC; CDR3: CAWSVLLSGEQYF
V: TRBV15; D: NA; size: once; J: TRBJ1-5; DNA: TGTGCCACCAGCAGAGAACAGGTAAATAGCAATCAGCCCCAGCATTTT; CDR3: CATSREQVNSNQPQHF
V: TRBV5-1; D: TRBD1; size: NA; J: TRBJ2-2; DNA: TGCGCCAGCAGCACCGGACAGGTTCTCACCGGGGAGCTGTTTTTT; CDR3: CASSTGQVLTGELFF
V: TRBV6-6; D: TRBD1; size: NA; J: TRBJ1-2; DNA: TGTGCCAGCAGGCGTCCCGGGACAGGGGTTTATGGCTACACCTTC; CDR3: CASRRPGTGVYGYTF
V: TRBV7-2; D: NA; size: NA; J: TRBJ1-2; DNA: TGTGCCAGCAGCTTCCCTCACAGGGCTGGCTACACCTTC; CDR3: CASSFPHRAGYTF
V: TRBV30; D: NA; size: NA; J: TRBJ1-1; DNA: TGTGCCTGGAGTGTACCAGGGCCGGGAGCTTTCTTT; CDR3: CAWSVPGPGAFF
V: TRBV5-1; D: TRBD2; size: NA; J: TRBJ2-1; DNA: TGCGCCAGCAGCTTAGAGCGGGAGGGCCGCTCCGCCTGGTACAATGAGCAGTTCTTC; CDR3: CASSLEREGRSAWYNEQFF
V: TRBV7-2; D: TRBD2; size: NA; J: TRBJ2-2; DNA: TGTGCCAGCAGCTTCTCAACCTTTAGCGGGAGGGCTCTGGCCGGGGAGCTGTTTTTT; CDR3: CASSFSTFSGRALAGELFF
V: TRBV7-8; D: TRBD2; size: NA; J: TRBJ2-7; DNA: TGTGCCAGCAGCTTATGGGGTAGCGGGGGTTCCCGCGAGCAGTACTTC; CDR3: CASSLWGSGGSREQYF
V: TRBV11-2; D: TRBD1; size: NA; J: TRBJ1-2; DNA: TGTGCCAGCAGCTTGGGACAGGGCTATGGCTACACCTTC; CDR3: CASSLGQGYGYTF
V: TRBV29-1; D: NA; size: NA; J: TRBJ2-2; DNA: TGCAGCGTTAGGAGTGAGAACACCGGGGAGCTGTTTTTT; CDR3: CSVRSENTGELFF
V: TRBV2; D: TRBD2; size: NA; J: TRBJ2-1; DNA: TGTGCCGGGGGAGGACTAGCGGGAGACAATGAGCAGTTCTTC; CDR3: CAGGGLAGDNEQFF
V: TRBV7-9; D: TRBD1; size: once; J: TRBJ2-5; DNA: TGTGCCAGCAGCTTAGACAGGGGGATGGGGTCGACCCAGTACTTC; CDR3: CASSLDRGMGSTQYF
V: TRBV9; D: TRBD2; size: NA; J: TRBJ2-1; DNA: TGTGCCAGCAGCGTAGCCGAGTCACTAGCGGCGAATTCCTACAATGAGCAGTTCTTC; CDR3: CASSVAESLAANSYNEQFF
V: TRBV29-1; D: NA; size: NA; J: TRBJ1-1; DNA: TGCAGCTTCGGGGGGCGCACTGAAGCTTTCTTT; CDR3: CSFGGRTEAFF
V: TRBV25-1; D: TRBD2; size: NA; J: TRBJ2-1; DNA: TGTGCCAGTTTGAGCGGGAGCTCCTACAATGAGCAGTTCTTC; CDR3: CASLSGSSYNEQFF
V: TRBV19; D: NA; size: once; J: TRBJ2-7; DNA: TGTGCCAGTAGTAGGAGGTTGAGCGTACACGAGCAGTACTTC; CDR3: CASSRRLSVHEQYF
V: TRBV15; D: NA; size: NA; J: TRBJ1-4; DNA: TGTGCCACCAGCAGAGTCCCCGGACATCAGGAAAAACTGTTTTTT; CDR3: CATSRVPGHQEKLFF
V: TRBV5-1; D: TRBD1; size: NA; J: TRBJ1-4; DNA: TGCGCCAGCAGGCCGGGGACAGGGAATGAAAAACTGTTTTTT; CDR3: CASRPGTGNEKLFF
V: TRBV19; D: NA; size: NA; J: TRBJ2-1; DNA: TGTGCCAGTAGTGGGGGTCATCTTTTCTCCTACAATGAGCAGTTCTTC; CDR3: CASSGGHLFSYNEQFF
V: TRBV5-1; D: NA; size: NA; J: TRBJ2-3; DNA: TGCGCCAGCAGCTGGGACTTTAGCACAGATACGCAGTATTTT; CDR3: CASSWDFSTDTQYF
V: TRBV11-2; D: TRBD2; size: once; J: TRBJ2-1; DNA: TGTGCCAGCAGCCCCGGGCTATCACTAGCGGGAGAAGGTGAGCAGTTCTTC; CDR3: CASSPGLSLAGEGEQFF
V: TRBV2; D: NA; size: once; J: TRBJ2-2; DNA: TGTGCCAGCCGAGTGGCACCAACGAACACCGGGGAGCTGTTTTTT; CDR3: CASRVAPTNTGELFF